This record concerns one TCR beta chain sequence. Trimming removed 2 bases at V and 2 bases at J, with 11 bases between. This CDR3 is 15 amino acids long. Germline CDR1 is SGDLS and CDR2 is YYNGEE. This specimen comes from a study of Ad26.COV2.S vaccination and SARS-CoV-2 variants. Produced via immunoSEQ multiplex PCR; TCRdb's table is partial and in-frame only. The sample has roughly 420,000 clones, 89% seen once. Treatment here: around 19 received Ad26.COV2.S at low or high dose, single or two shots; about 5 received placebo; per-sample allocation not given. Each sample was drawn 63 days after the first injection (of vaccine or placebo).

Source: peripheral blood, taken in a trial of Ad26.COV2.S vaccine versus placebo. The sequence was obtained from a person aged 18-65 years who received the Ad26.COV2.S COVID-19 vaccine or a placebo. The V gene is TRBV9, the J gene TRBJ1-3; D perhaps matches TRBD1 (6 bases). In nucleotides, the CDR3 is TGTGCCAGCAGCGTGGGAAGGGGGGCTGGAAACACCATATATTTT. This gives the protein CASSVGRGAGNTIYF. Drawing the rest from reference TRBV9 and TRBJ1-3, the complete variable domain is DSGVTQTPKHLITATGQRVTLRCSPRSGDLSVYWYQQSLDQGLQFLIQYYNGEERAKGNILERFSAQQFPDLHSELNLSSLELGDSALYFCASSVGRGAGNTIYFGEGSWLTVV.